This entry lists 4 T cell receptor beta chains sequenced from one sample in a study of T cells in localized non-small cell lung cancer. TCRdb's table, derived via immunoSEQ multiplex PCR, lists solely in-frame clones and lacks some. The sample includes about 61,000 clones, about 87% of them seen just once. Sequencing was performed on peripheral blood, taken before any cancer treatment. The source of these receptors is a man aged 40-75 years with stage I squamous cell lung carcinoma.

CDR3 region: CASSQAGLAGITGELFF. The DNA of the CDR3 is TGTGCCAGCAGCCAAGCGGGACTAGCGGGTATCACCGGGGAGCTGTTTTTT. This chain uses TRBV4-2 with TRBJ2-2, with TRBD2 identical over 12 bases. The CDR3 sequence is 17 residues long. After removal of 1 base from V and 4 bases from J, the junction contained 4 bases not matched to a gene. The V gene's germline CDR1 is LGHNA and CDR2 YNFKEQ.

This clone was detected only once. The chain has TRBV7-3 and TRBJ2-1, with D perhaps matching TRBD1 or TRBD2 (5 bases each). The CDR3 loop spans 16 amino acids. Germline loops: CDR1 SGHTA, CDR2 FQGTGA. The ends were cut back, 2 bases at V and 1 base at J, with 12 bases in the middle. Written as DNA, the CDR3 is TGTGCCAGCAGCTTATGGGGGACGGGATCCTACAATGAGCAGTTCTTC. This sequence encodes CASSLWGTGSYNEQFF. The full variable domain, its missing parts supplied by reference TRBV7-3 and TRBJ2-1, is GAGVSQTPSNKVTEKGKYVELRCDPISGHTALYWYRQSLGQGPEFLIYFQGTGAADDSGLPNDRFFAVRPEGSVSTLKIQRTERGDSAVYLCASSLWGTGSYNEQFFGPGTRLTVL.

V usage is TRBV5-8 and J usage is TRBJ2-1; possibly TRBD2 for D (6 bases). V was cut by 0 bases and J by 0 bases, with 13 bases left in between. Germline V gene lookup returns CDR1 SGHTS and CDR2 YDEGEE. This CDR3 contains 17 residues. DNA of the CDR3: TGTGCCAGCAGCTTGGCTCGCGGGGCCAGCTCCTACAATGAGCAGTTCTTC. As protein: CASSLARGASSYNEQFF.

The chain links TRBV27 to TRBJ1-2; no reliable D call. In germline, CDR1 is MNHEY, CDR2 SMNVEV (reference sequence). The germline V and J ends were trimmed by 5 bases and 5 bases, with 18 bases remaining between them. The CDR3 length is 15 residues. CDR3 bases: TGTGCCAGCAGTCCACTCCCCGGACTAGGGTATGGCTACACCTTC. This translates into CASSPLPGLGYGYTF.